This T cell receptor beta chain was retrieved from a study of post-analysis software for immune sequencing data. Study-level results: The authors found that F measure strongly co-clustered same-batch samples.

Each TCR beta cDNA library carried unique molecular identifiers. Input amounts of roughly 0.85 to 10 million T cells were used. These gave approximately 500,000 cDNA molecules, so each molecule approximated one T cell. MiXCR, applied by TCRdb to the PCR reads, yields one record per CDR3 protein. The sample holds about 160,000 distinct CDR3 sequences, around 36% seen once. As to this clonotype: Antigen specificity is unknown.

This sequence was found in a girl aged 10 to 17 with multiple sclerosis. Specimen: blood, collected after autologous hematopoietic stem cell transplantation.

CDR3 coding DNA: TGCAGTGCTAGGAGCTTCGCCGAGCAGTACTTC. Amino acids: CSARSFAEQYF. The chain is built from TRBV20-1 and TRBJ2-7; D is ambiguous. The germline V gene has CDR1 DFQATT and CDR2 SNEGSKA (reference sequence). The CDR3 runs to 11 residues. Trimming left V 3 bases short and J 6 bases short, with 9 bases between.